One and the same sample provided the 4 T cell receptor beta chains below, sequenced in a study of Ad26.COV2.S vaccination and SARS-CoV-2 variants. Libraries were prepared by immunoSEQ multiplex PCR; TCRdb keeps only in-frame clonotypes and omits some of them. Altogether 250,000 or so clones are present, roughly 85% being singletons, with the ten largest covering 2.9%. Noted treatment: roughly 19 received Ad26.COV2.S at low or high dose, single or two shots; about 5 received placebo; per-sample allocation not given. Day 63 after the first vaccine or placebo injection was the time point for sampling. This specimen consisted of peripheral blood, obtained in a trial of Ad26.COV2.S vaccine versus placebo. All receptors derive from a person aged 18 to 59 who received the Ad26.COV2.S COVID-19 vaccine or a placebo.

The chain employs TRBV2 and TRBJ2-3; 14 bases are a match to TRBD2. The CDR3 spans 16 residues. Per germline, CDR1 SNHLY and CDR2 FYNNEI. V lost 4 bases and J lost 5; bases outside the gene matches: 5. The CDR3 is CASSAGTSGSRDTQYF. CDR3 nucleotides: TGTGCCAGCAGTGCCGGGACTAGCGGGAGTAGAGATACGCAGTATTTT.

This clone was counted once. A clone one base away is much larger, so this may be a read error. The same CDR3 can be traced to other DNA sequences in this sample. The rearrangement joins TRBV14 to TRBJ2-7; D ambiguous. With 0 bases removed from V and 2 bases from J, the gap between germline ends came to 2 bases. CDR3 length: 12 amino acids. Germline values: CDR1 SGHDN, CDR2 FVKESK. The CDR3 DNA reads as TGTGCCAGCAGCCAAGATCCCTACGAGCAGTACTTC. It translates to CASSQDPYEQYF.

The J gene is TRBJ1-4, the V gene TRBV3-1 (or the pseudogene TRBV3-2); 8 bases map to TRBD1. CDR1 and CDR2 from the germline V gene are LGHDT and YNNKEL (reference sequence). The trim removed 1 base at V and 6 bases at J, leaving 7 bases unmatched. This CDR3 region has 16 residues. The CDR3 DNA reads TGTGCCAGCAGCCAAGGCAGGGGGCTCTTCGATGAAAAACTGTTTTTT. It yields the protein CASSQGRGLFDEKLFF.

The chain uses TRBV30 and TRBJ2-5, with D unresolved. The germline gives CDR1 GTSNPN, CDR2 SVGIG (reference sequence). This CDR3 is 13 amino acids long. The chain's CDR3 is CATNPGRGETQYF. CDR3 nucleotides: TGTGCGACCAACCCAGGACGAGGAGAGACCCAGTACTTC.